Below are 8 T cell receptor beta chains sequenced from a single sample in a study of shared T cell receptors in the human thymus. This table comes from immunoSEQ multiplex PCR, and its TCRdb copy is limited to in-frame clones, with some not included. The sample consists of hundreds of thousands of clones, roughly 88% of them appearing once. A further study also used this sample, focusing on human thymus T cells.

The sample consisted of thymocytes. Receptor source: a boy younger than two with a congenital heart defect.

This chain connects TRBV5-6 to TRBJ2-7; 12 positions agree with TRBD1. The CDR3 loop spans 14 amino acids. CDR1 is SGHDT and CDR2 is YYEEEE in the germline V gene. J gave up 5 bases and V 4 bases, and 4 bases lay outside the gene matches. The CDR3 bases are TGTGCCAGCAGCCCGGGACAGGGGGCGAACGAGCAGTACTTC. Its translation is CASSPGQGANEQYF.

The chain is built from TRBV6-5 and TRBJ2-7; D possibly corresponds to TRBD1 (5 bases). CDR3 length equals 14 residues. The V gene's germline CDR1 is MNHEY and CDR2 SVGAGI. Trimming shortened V by 3 bases and J by 2 bases, and 11 bases separated the two germline ends. CDR3 residues: CASSYKGFTYEQYF. The DNA for the CDR3 is TGTGCCAGCAGTTATAAGGGGTTCACCTACGAGCAGTACTTC.

J is TRBJ1-6 and V is TRBV30; D not resolved. Germline loops: CDR1 GTSNPN, CDR2 SVGIG (reference sequence). The CDR3 contains 13 residues. The V gene lost 3 bases and the J gene lost 9 bases, with 12 bases spanning the gap. This CDR3 reads CAWSPGRASPLHF. Here the CDR3 DNA reads TGTGCCTGGAGCCCCGGGAGGGCTTCACCCCTCCACTTT. Full variable domain (rest looked up from reference TRBV30 and TRBJ1-6): SQTIHQWPATLVQPVGSPLSLECTVEGTSNPNLYWYRQAAGRGLQLLFYSVGIGQISSEVPQNLSASRPQDRQFILSSKKLLLSDSGFYLCAWSPGRASPLHFGNGTRLTVT.

The rearrangement uses TRBV18 and TRBJ2-7; TRBD2 agrees at 13 bases. Germline V CDR1 and CDR2: KGHSH, LQKENI. Unmatched junction bases numbered 5, after V lost 0 bases and J lost 3 bases. The CDR3 is 17 residues long. CDR3 residues: CASSPPTGTSGDYEQYF. The CDR3 nucleotides read TGTGCCAGCTCACCACCTACTGGGACTAGCGGGGACTACGAGCAGTACTTC.

With respect to this clone: The sample has other DNA sequences that encode this CDR3 too. The chain uses TRBV29-1 and TRBJ1-1; the D gene is possibly TRBD1 (6 bases). CDR1 and CDR2 (germline): SQVTM, ANQGSEA. The CDR3 totals 12 residues. V was clipped by 4 bases and J by 2 bases, with 8 bases between them. This chain's CDR3 is CSVGGPNTEAFF. In nucleotides, the CDR3 is TGCAGCGTTGGGGGGCCTAACACTGAAGCTTTCTTT.

This clone showed up just once. This chain uses TRBV27 with TRBJ2-7, with D hard to call. V was trimmed by 6 bases and J by 5 bases, leaving 14 bases between them. Germline loops: CDR1 MNHEY, CDR2 SMNVEV (reference sequence). The CDR3 consists of 13 residues. The CDR3 sequence is CASSRLESNEQYF. Here the CDR3 DNA reads TGTGCCAGCAGCCGGCTAGAGAGCAACGAGCAGTACTTC.

V usage is TRBV7-6 and J usage is TRBJ2-1; TRBD2 matches at 12 bases. The CDR3 has 15 residues. V trimming: 5 bases; J trimming: 5 bases; junction bases outside the gene matches: 4. Per the germline V gene, CDR1 is SGHVS and CDR2 is FNYEAQ. CDR3 region: CASSAGLAGHNEQFF. The CDR3 DNA is TGTGCCAGCAGCGCTGGACTAGCGGGACACAATGAGCAGTTCTTC.

V is TRBV7-2 and J is TRBJ2-5, with D perhaps matching TRBD1 (5 bases). CDR3 length equals 16 residues. Germline assignment: CDR1 SGHTA and CDR2 FQGNSA. V lost 0 bases and J 2 bases, leaving 13 bases between the germline ends. The CDR3 here is CASSLADGPGQETQYF. The CDR3 nucleotides are TGTGCCAGCAGCTTAGCAGACGGCCCAGGGCAAGAGACCCAGTACTTC.